These T cell receptor beta chains were read from a single sample in a study of blood T cell repertoires in COVID-19. Measured with immunoSEQ multiplex PCR; TCRdb has only the in-frame clones, and not every one. The data show about 250,000 clones, with roughly three quarters seen just once and 4% held by the top ten. The sequencing sample was made of peripheral blood. Receptors were obtained from a woman aged 40 to 55 with active or convalescent COVID-19. Each CDR3 is given with its conserved first and last residue. The order of the fields is D gene, V gene, J gene, clone size, CDR3 protein. A D gene is named only where the DNA matches it firmly. Where a row states a size, it is once, few, many or the class of an expanded clone; other rows omit it.

d_gene: -
v_gene: TRBV12-5
j_gene: TRBJ2-7
abundance: -
CDR3aa: CASGLAYEQYF

d_gene: -
v_gene: TRBV19
j_gene: TRBJ1-2
abundance: -
CDR3aa: CASSIIGLPSNYGYTF

d_gene: -
v_gene: TRBV6-5
j_gene: TRBJ1-1
abundance: once
CDR3aa: CATLRSGLNTEAFF

d_gene: TRBD1
v_gene: TRBV4-1
j_gene: TRBJ1-4
abundance: -
CDR3aa: CASSQVPGQGASEKLFF

d_gene: TRBD2
v_gene: TRBV7-2
j_gene: TRBJ2-5
abundance: -
CDR3aa: CASSLQGGLEAQYF

d_gene: -
v_gene: TRBV5-6
j_gene: TRBJ1-1
abundance: -
CDR3aa: CASTPYGGGGTEAFF

d_gene: -
v_gene: TRBV18
j_gene: TRBJ2-3
abundance: -
CDR3aa: CASSPGLTDTQYF

d_gene: TRBD1
v_gene: TRBV5-1
j_gene: TRBJ1-4
abundance: -
CDR3aa: CASSPGQGTEKLFF

d_gene: TRBD1
v_gene: TRBV3-1/TRBV3-2
j_gene: TRBJ1-4
abundance: -
CDR3aa: CASSAGTGEKLFF

d_gene: -
v_gene: TRBV5-1
j_gene: TRBJ1-1
abundance: -
CDR3aa: CASSPGGNTEAFF

d_gene: -
v_gene: TRBV30
j_gene: TRBJ1-1
abundance: -
CDR3aa: CAWGLLPDTEAFF

d_gene: -
v_gene: TRBV7-2
j_gene: TRBJ2-5
abundance: -
CDR3aa: CASSSRETQYF

d_gene: -
v_gene: TRBV28
j_gene: TRBJ2-6
abundance: -
CDR3aa: CASSYGGLSSGANVLTF

d_gene: TRBD2
v_gene: TRBV4-1
j_gene: TRBJ2-5
abundance: -
CDR3aa: CASSQVGTKGTQYF

d_gene: -
v_gene: TRBV2
j_gene: TRBJ1-3
abundance: few
CDR3aa: CASSELGNSGNTIYF

d_gene: -
v_gene: TRBV5-1
j_gene: TRBJ1-3
abundance: -
CDR3aa: CASQGLRENTIYF

d_gene: TRBD2
v_gene: TRBV27
j_gene: TRBJ2-3
abundance: -
CDR3aa: CASSFSTGGGTDTQYF

d_gene: TRBD2
v_gene: TRBV6-1
j_gene: TRBJ2-5
abundance: -
CDR3aa: CASSELAGGPETQYF

d_gene: -
v_gene: TRBV10-2
j_gene: TRBJ1-2
abundance: -
CDR3aa: CASMEGGNGYTF

d_gene: TRBD1
v_gene: TRBV5-1
j_gene: TRBJ1-5
abundance: -
CDR3aa: CASSSGTGQEQPQHF

d_gene: -
v_gene: TRBV9
j_gene: TRBJ1-4
abundance: many
CDR3aa: CASSETQPPNEKLFF

d_gene: -
v_gene: TRBV28
j_gene: TRBJ2-3
abundance: -
CDR3aa: CASSDQGPQYF

d_gene: TRBD1
v_gene: TRBV19
j_gene: TRBJ1-2
abundance: -
CDR3aa: CASSTGGGGYGYTF

d_gene: TRBD1
v_gene: TRBV7-9
j_gene: TRBJ1-1
abundance: -
CDR3aa: CASSSFMTGGQVNTEAFF

d_gene: TRBD1
v_gene: TRBV12-5
j_gene: TRBJ1-6
abundance: once
CDR3aa: CASGFGTGNSPLHF

d_gene: -
v_gene: TRBV19
j_gene: TRBJ2-3
abundance: once
CDR3aa: CASRPTGVGDTQYF

d_gene: -
v_gene: TRBV19
j_gene: TRBJ1-5
abundance: -
CDR3aa: CASSMNGPQHF

d_gene: -
v_gene: TRBV27
j_gene: TRBJ1-5
abundance: -
CDR3aa: CASSLSSNQPQHF

d_gene: -
v_gene: TRBV9
j_gene: TRBJ1-2
abundance: -
CDR3aa: CASSGEGGYTF

d_gene: -
v_gene: TRBV11-2
j_gene: TRBJ2-1
abundance: -
CDR3aa: CASTKIGSYNEQFF

d_gene: -
v_gene: TRBV2
j_gene: TRBJ1-4
abundance: -
CDR3aa: CASSRGFQEKLFF

d_gene: -
v_gene: TRBV5-1
j_gene: TRBJ1-1
abundance: -
CDR3aa: CASSWRTASNTEAFF

d_gene: -
v_gene: TRBV5-1
j_gene: TRBJ2-2
abundance: -
CDR3aa: CATCDSGSVAGELFF

d_gene: TRBD2
v_gene: TRBV7-3
j_gene: TRBJ2-1
abundance: few
CDR3aa: CASSSGLSYNEQFF

d_gene: -
v_gene: TRBV19
j_gene: TRBJ2-7
abundance: -
CDR3aa: CASSTPGLAPEQYF

d_gene: TRBD1
v_gene: TRBV28
j_gene: TRBJ2-1
abundance: -
CDR3aa: CASKIDRGFSYNEQFF

d_gene: TRBD1
v_gene: TRBV5-1
j_gene: TRBJ1-4
abundance: -
CDR3aa: CASSLRPRGQEKLFF

d_gene: -
v_gene: TRBV30
j_gene: TRBJ1-6
abundance: -
CDR3aa: CAWSVSGGRAGISPLHF

d_gene: -
v_gene: TRBV9
j_gene: TRBJ1-6
abundance: -
CDR3aa: CASSGRGRAGAYNSPLHF

d_gene: TRBD1
v_gene: TRBV12-3/TRBV12-4
j_gene: TRBJ1-2
abundance: -
CDR3aa: CASSLNLGTGFTF

d_gene: TRBD1
v_gene: TRBV7-8
j_gene: TRBJ1-1
abundance: once
CDR3aa: CASSLPGTGGGREAFF

d_gene: -
v_gene: TRBV6-5
j_gene: TRBJ1-1
abundance: -
CDR3aa: CASSYSSGGFNTEAFF

d_gene: -
v_gene: TRBV4-1
j_gene: TRBJ2-1
abundance: -
CDR3aa: CASSQQGTPYNEQFF